This T cell receptor (beta chain) is drawn from a study of T cells in Graves' hyperthyroidism and ophthalmopathy. The investigators amplified TCR beta CDR3 regions from RNA transcripts. HTBI primers were employed in a first-round RT-PCR of the TCR CDR3. TCRdb processed the multiplex PCR reads anew with MiXCR; each CDR3 protein has one entry. This sample has hundreds of thousands of distinct CDR3 sequences, with around 21% found just once. Per germline, CDR1 MDHEN and CDR2 SYDVKM. The CDR3 extends over 12 amino acids. Trimming stripped 6 bases from V and 5 bases from J, with 10 bases between. Ophthalmopathy in the patients scored at least 3 on Clinical Activity Score and at least 4 on NOSPECS grade, lasting under 3 months. Criteria for exclusion of patients were uncontrolled infection, other autoimmune disease, pregnancy or lactation. Orbital computed tomography, thyroid ultrasound, serum thyroxine and TRAb, and clinical symptoms together informed the diagnoses.

The receptor was isolated from a man aged 25-45 years with Graves' ophthalmopathy. This chain links TRBV28 with TRBJ2-5; D perhaps matches TRBD1 (5 bases). The sample taken for sequencing was blood. CDR3 DNA: TGTGCCAGCAGGGCAGGGATCGAGACCCAGTACTTC. It encodes CASRAGIETQYF.